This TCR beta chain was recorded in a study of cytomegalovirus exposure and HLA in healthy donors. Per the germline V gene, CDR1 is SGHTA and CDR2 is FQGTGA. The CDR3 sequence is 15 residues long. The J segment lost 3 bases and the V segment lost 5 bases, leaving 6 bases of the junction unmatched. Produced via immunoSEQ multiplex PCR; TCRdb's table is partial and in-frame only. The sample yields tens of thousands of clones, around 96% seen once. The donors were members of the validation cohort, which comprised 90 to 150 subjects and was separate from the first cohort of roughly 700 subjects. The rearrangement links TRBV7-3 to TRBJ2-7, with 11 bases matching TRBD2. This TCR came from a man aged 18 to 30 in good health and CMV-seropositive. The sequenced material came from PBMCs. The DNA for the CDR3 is TGTGCCAGCAGCCTTACTAGCGGGGGTGTCTACGAGCAGTACTTC. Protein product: CASSLTSGGVYEQYF.